This T cell receptor beta chain appears in the sequencing data of a study of blood T cells in healthy people across ages. General observations from the study: Investigators viewed diversity estimates from one million T cells as underestimates, the study reported. Greater diversity and more naive CD4+ cells were seen in long-lived donors than in aged donors. Age brought a roughly linear fall in TCR beta diversity measured per million T cells.

To note about this clonotype: What it recognizes is unknown.

Through a sample-barcoded 5' primer and a J-beta primer mix, a second PCR was run for roughly 6 to 11 cycles. Every molecule of cDNA carried a tag from a template-switch adaptor with 12 random nucleotides. TCRdb fed the 5' RACE reads into MiXCR, producing one record per CDR3 protein. The table includes 1.5 million to 2 million distinct CDR3 sequences, 25% to 30% detected once. The sample comprised blood. This sequence originates from a young woman in good health.

CDR3 residues: CASTVGQTNQPQHF. The DNA for the CDR3 is TGTGCCAGCACCGTCGGACAGACCAATCAGCCCCAGCATTTT. This chain uses TRBV6-6 with TRBJ1-5, with D possibly matching TRBD1 (6 bases). CDR3 length equals 14 residues. V was trimmed by 7 bases and J by 3 bases, leaving 13 bases between them. Germline CDR1 is MNHNY and CDR2 is SVGAGI (reference sequence).